A single sample is the source of the 27 T cell receptor beta chains below, sequenced in a study of cytomegalovirus exposure and HLA in healthy donors. The PCR ran on 60 Vbeta and 13 Jbeta primers. The method was immunoSEQ multiplex PCR; TCRdb's version includes in-frame clones alone and lacks a portion of them. Of 130,000 or so clones in the sample, approximately 82% were seen once. Sample: PBMCs. The receptors come from a woman between 40 and 50 years old in good health and CMV-seronegative.

V and J are TRBV15 and TRBJ2-1, with 8 bases fitting TRBD2. CDR3 size: 15 residues. Looked up from germline, CDR1 is LNHNV and CDR2 is YYDKDF (reference sequence). V shed 7 bases and J 2 bases; nucleotides not matched to a gene: 7. The CDR3 loop reads CATTRDSGTYNEQFF. The CDR3 coding sequence is TGTGCCACCACCCGGGATAGCGGGACCTACAATGAGCAGTTCTTC.

The rearrangement links TRBV30 to TRBJ2-4; 8 positions agree with TRBD2. Germline V gives CDR1 GTSNPN, CDR2 SVGIG (reference sequence). There are 15 residues in the CDR3. V lost 4 bases, J lost 3 bases, and 8 bases stayed unmatched. The CDR3 DNA sequence: TGTGCCTGGAATCCAGCGGGAGTGGTCAAAAACATTCAGTACTTC. This sequence encodes CAWNPAGVVKNIQYF.

This clone was picked up a small number of times. J is TRBJ2-7 and V is TRBV7-2; D might be TRBD1 (6 bases). In germline, CDR1 is SGHTA, CDR2 FQGNSA. The CDR3 runs to 15 residues. Deletions cut 5 bases from V and 0 bases from J, with 14 bases between. The CDR3: CASSPDRQISYEQYF. The DNA for the CDR3 is TGTGCCAGCAGCCCTGACAGGCAAATCTCCTACGAGCAGTACTTC. The entire variable domain, with the rest obtained from reference TRBV7-2 and TRBJ2-7, is as follows: GAGVSQSPSNKVTEKGKDVELRCDPISGHTALYWYRQSLGQGLEFLIYFQGNSAPDKSGLPSDRFSAERTGGSVSTLTIQRTQQEDSAVYLCASSPDRQISYEQYFGPGTRLTVT.

Details on this clone: Other DNA sequences of this sample code for an identical CDR3. The V call is TRBV28, the J call TRBJ2-7, with TRBD1 matching 9 bases. J was trimmed by 1 base and V by 5 bases; bases with no gene match: 6. The CDR3 consists of 15 residues. Germline assignment: CDR1 MDHEN and CDR2 SYDVKM. CDR3 residues: CASSPGGTGSYEQYF. CDR3 DNA: TGTGCCAGCAGTCCAGGGGGGACAGGGTCCTACGAGCAGTACTTC. Using reference TRBV28 and TRBJ2-7 for the parts outside the CDR3, the full variable domain is DVKVTQSSRYLVKRTGEKVFLECVQDMDHENMFWYRQDPGLGLRLIYFSYDVKMKEKGDIPEGYSVSREKKERFSLILESASTNQTSMYLCASSPGGTGSYEQYFGPGTRLTVT.

This clone has only a few counts. The rearrangement uses TRBV4-2 and TRBJ2-5; tentative D call: TRBD2 (5 bases). The V gene's germline CDR1 is LGHNA and CDR2 YNFKEQ. The CDR3 contains 17 residues. V lost 4 bases and J lost 5, with 23 bases in between. CDR3 loop: CASSPFWASSDKETQYF. The DNA for the CDR3 is TGTGCCAGCAGCCCCTTCTGGGCTAGCAGCGATAAGGAGACCCAGTACTTC.

This clone was detected once. This chain connects TRBV11-2 to TRBJ2-1; the D gene is possibly TRBD1 (5 bases). Per the germline V gene, CDR1 is SGHAT and CDR2 is FQNNGV. The CDR3 is made up of 14 amino acids. V was shortened by 1 base and J by 10 bases, with 14 bases between the two germline ends. The CDR3 DNA reads as TGTGCCAGCAGCTTAGCCGGGTTAGGGGTGGAGCAGTTCTTC. Its translation: CASSLAGLGVEQFF.

This clone was seen only once. The chain employs TRBV21-1 and TRBJ1-2; no DNA check was done on the table's D call, TRBD1. TRBV21-1 is marked as a pseudogene. This CDR3 has 18 amino acids. Here the CDR3 DNA reads TGTGCCAGCAGCAAAGTGAATAAACAGGGGGCGCGAGGTTTTGGCTACACCTTC. Its protein is CASSKVNKQGARGFGYTF.

V and J are TRBV7-3 and TRBJ2-3; TRBD2 matches at 7 bases. V was clipped by 1 base and J by 3 bases; unmatched bases: 4. The germline CDR1 and CDR2 sequences are SGHTA and FQGTGA. There are 15 residues in the CDR3. The CDR3 coding sequence is TGTGCCAGCAGCTTAAAGCGGGATGGGACAGATACGCAGTATTTT. Translated: CASSLKRDGTDTQYF.

V and J are TRBV14 and TRBJ2-7, with no clear D. The CDR3 length is 16 residues. Germline CDR1 reads SGHDN; CDR2 reads FVKESK. V lost 1 base and J lost 5, with 18 bases in between. CDR3 sequence (DNA): TGTGCCAGCAGCCAAGGGGTCGTATTGGGCCAGGACGAGCAGTACTTC. This codes for CASSQGVVLGQDEQYF.

The chain couples TRBV6-5 to TRBJ1-3, with D perhaps TRBD1 (6 bases). V dropped 6 bases and J dropped 4 bases, with 13 bases sitting between them. This CDR3 spans 14 amino acids. The germline V gene encodes CDR1 MNHEY and CDR2 SVGAGI. DNA for the CDR3: TGTGCCAGCAGAGAAGCAGGGGTGGGAAACACCATATATTTT. Protein product: CASREAGVGNTIYF.

J is TRBJ2-2 and V is TRBV6-6; maybe TRBD1 (6 bases). CDR1 is MNHNY and CDR2 is SVGAGI in the germline V gene (reference sequence). This CDR3 comprises 15 residues. The ends were cut back, 5 bases at V and 2 bases at J, with 12 bases in the middle. The CDR3 region has the DNA TGTGCCAGCAGTGGGCAGGGGCCTAACACCGGGGAGCTGTTTTTT. It specifies CASSGQGPNTGELFF.

The chain couples TRBV19 to TRBJ2-1; tentatively, D is TRBD2 (6 bases). The CDR3 contains 14 residues. CDR1 LNHDA and CDR2 SQIVND come from the germline V gene (reference sequence). Between the trimmed V and J ends, which lost 5 bases and 7 bases, there was a span of 15 bases. CDR3 in amino acids: CASSSKVRGNEQFF. CDR3 nucleotide sequence: TGTGCCAGTAGTTCCAAAGTCCGGGGGAATGAGCAGTTCTTC.

The genes are TRBV27 and TRBJ2-7; a weak D match, TRBD2 (5 bases). Germline-derived CDR1 and CDR2 are MNHEY and SMNVEV (reference sequence). Trimming left V 2 bases short and J 4 bases short, with 12 bases between. The CDR3 spans 14 residues. The CDR3 DNA sequence: TGTGCCAGCAGTTTAATCGGGGAGACGTACGAGCAGTACTTC. Translating it yields CASSLIGETYEQYF.

This clone was picked up a small number of times. The CDR3 DNA sequence: TGTGCCTCCACAGAAGGGCTAGCGGGCCAGGATACGCAGTATTTT. Protein: CASTEGLAGQDTQYF. The chain employs TRBV19 and TRBJ2-3; 8 bases are a match to TRBD2. CDR1 LNHDA and CDR2 SQIVND come from the germline V gene (reference sequence). The trim removed 11 bases at V and 6 bases at J, leaving 16 bases unmatched. The CDR3 length is 15 residues.

In the case of this clone: At one boundary the junction diverges from the germline segment, which might be a read error. The J gene is TRBJ2-1, the V gene TRBV30, with 8 bases aligning to TRBD2. CDR1 and CDR2 (germline): GTSNPN, SVGIG (reference sequence). The CDR3 sequence is 13 residues long. The CDR3 region has the DNA TGTGCCGGGAGGGCGGGAGGTGGGAATGAGCAGTTCTTC. Protein sequence: CAGRAGGGNEQFF. The full variable domain, its missing parts supplied by reference TRBV30 and TRBJ2-1, is SQTIHQWPATLVQPVGSPLSLECTVEGTSNPNLYWYRQAAGRGLQLLFYSVGIGQISSEVPQNLSASRPQDRQFILSSKKLLLSDSGFYLCAGRAGGGNEQFFGPGTRLTVL.

The V gene is TRBV10-3, the J gene TRBJ1-1; a possible D gene is TRBD1 (5 bases). The CDR3 spans 16 residues. The germline V gene has CDR1 ENHRY and CDR2 SYGVKD. The germline V and J ends were trimmed by 0 bases and 3 bases, with 14 bases remaining between them. CDR3 amino acids: CAISESWGRAYTEAFF. The CDR3 region has the DNA TGTGCCATCAGTGAGTCGTGGGGCAGGGCGTACACTGAAGCTTTCTTT.

This sequence joins TRBV7-2 and TRBJ1-1, with 9 bases lining up with TRBD1. Looked up from germline, CDR1 is SGHTA and CDR2 is FQGNSA. V lost 4 bases and J lost 0; bases outside the gene matches: 3. This CDR3 comprises 15 residues. CDR3 region: CASSSTGGMNTEAFF. Written as DNA, the CDR3 is TGTGCCAGCAGCTCAACAGGGGGCATGAACACTGAAGCTTTCTTT. The full variable domain, in which reference TRBV7-2 and TRBJ1-1 provide the parts outside the CDR3, is GAGVSQSPSNKVTEKGKDVELRCDPISGHTALYWYRQSLGQGLEFLIYFQGNSAPDKSGLPSDRFSAERTGGSVSTLTIQRTQQEDSAVYLCASSSTGGMNTEAFFGQGTRLTVV.

This clone was found a few times. The rearrangement joins TRBV4-1 to TRBJ2-1; 8 nucleotides agree with TRBD2. CDR3 size: 18 residues. Per germline, CDR1 MGHRA and CDR2 YSYEKL. With V trimmed by 0 bases and J by 7 bases, 14 bases remained unmatched. The CDR3 DNA is TGCGCCAGCAGCCAAGAACCGAAGGGACTAGGATCATCGAATGAGCAGTTCTTC. This translates into CASSQEPKGLGSSNEQFF.

This rearrangement joins TRBV13 to TRBJ2-5; 10 bases map to TRBD1. Looked up from germline, CDR1 is PRHDT and CDR2 is FYEKMQ (reference sequence). Germline trimming cut 4 bases from V and 5 bases from J; bases unmatched to any gene: 1. This CDR3 region has 13 residues. Written as DNA, the CDR3 is TGTGCCAGCAGCTCGGACAGGGGGGAGACCCAGTACTTC. Translated, it gives CASSSDRGETQYF.

The rearrangement uses TRBV28 and TRBJ2-5; no clear D gene. Germline CDR1 and CDR2: MDHEN and SYDVKM. The CDR3 sequence is 15 residues long. V was clipped by 5 bases and J by 0 bases, with 13 bases between them. The CDR3 sequence is CASSRLTVYQETQYF. The CDR3 DNA sequence: TGTGCCAGCAGTCGCCTAACAGTCTACCAAGAGACCCAGTACTTC.

The chain joins TRBV27 to TRBJ1-5, with 8 bases that match TRBD1. This CDR3 is 14 amino acids long. J was trimmed by 8 bases and V by 5 bases; bases with no gene match: 8. Germline CDR1 reads MNHEY; CDR2 reads SMNVEV (reference sequence). The DNA of the CDR3 is TGTGCCAGCAGTCAAAGACAGGGGAGGAAGCCCCAGCATTTT. It encodes CASSQRQGRKPQHF.

The chain joins TRBV5-4 to TRBJ1-3, with D unclear. From germline, CDR1 is SGHNT and CDR2 YYREEE (reference sequence). The CDR3 consists of 14 residues. The V gene lost 3 bases and the J gene lost 4 bases, with 11 bases spanning the gap. CDR3 DNA sequence: TGTGCCAGCAGCTCAACAGTCGTCGGAAACACCATATATTTT. Amino acids: CASSSTVVGNTIYF. Complete variable domain (other parts from reference TRBV5-4 and TRBJ1-3): ETGVTQSPTHLIKTRGQQVTLRCSSQSGHNTVSWYQQALGQGPQFIFQYYREEENGRGNFPPRFSGLQFPNYSSELNVNALELDDSALYLCASSSTVVGNTIYFGEGSWLTVV.

The chain joins TRBV6-6 to TRBJ2-3; D may be TRBD2 (6 bases). CDR3 length: 14 amino acids. Trimming took off 4 bases at V and 4 bases at J, with 12 bases between the two ends. Germline V CDR1 and CDR2: MNHNY, SVGAGI (reference sequence). The CDR3 protein is CASSSSSVPDTQYF. The CDR3 bases are TGTGCCAGCAGTTCTTCTAGCGTCCCAGATACGCAGTATTTT.

In this sample, this clone turned up once. This sequence joins TRBV14 and TRBJ2-1; 7 bases fit TRBD2. The germline V gene has CDR1 SGHDN and CDR2 FVKESK. The V gene end was trimmed by 4 bases and the J gene end by 4 bases; junction bases not matched to a gene: 4. This CDR3 has 14 amino acids. Here the CDR3 reads CASSPWDYYNEQFF. The CDR3 nucleotides read TGTGCCAGCAGCCCTTGGGACTATTACAATGAGCAGTTCTTC. The whole variable domain, remainder taken from reference TRBV14 and TRBJ2-1, is EAGVTQFPSHSVIEKGQTVTLRCDPISGHDNLYWYRRVMGKEIKFLLHFVKESKQDESGMPNNRFLAERTGGTYSTLKVQPAELEDSGVYFCASSPWDYYNEQFFGPGTRLTVL.

CDR3 amino acids: CASSQVPTEETQYF. CDR3 coding DNA: TGCGCCAGCAGCCAAGTGCCTACTGAGGAGACCCAGTACTTC. This chain links TRBV4-1 with TRBJ2-5; no reliable D call. The CDR3 loop spans 14 amino acids. V was shortened by 1 base and J by 5 bases, with 11 bases between the two germline ends. The germline V gene has CDR1 MGHRA and CDR2 YSYEKL.

The chain recombines TRBV10-3 with TRBJ2-6; unclear D gene. Trimming stripped 0 bases from V and 0 bases from J, with 21 bases between. The CDR3 has 21 residues. Germline values: CDR1 ENHRY, CDR2 SYGVKD. CDR3 sequence reads: CAISESPFIKQVYSGANVLTF. The CDR3 DNA sequence: TGTGCCATCAGTGAGTCTCCCTTTATAAAGCAGGTTTACTCTGGGGCCAACGTCCTGACTTTC.

The rearrangement links TRBV11-2 to TRBJ2-5, with 8 bases aligning to TRBD2. Looked up from germline, CDR1 is SGHAT and CDR2 is FQNNGV. V shed 1 base, J shed 4 bases, and the junction held 8 bases outside the gene matches. The CDR3 is 16 residues long. The CDR3 DNA reads TGTGCCAGCAGCTTAGTTTTAGGCCTAGCGGGAGAGACCCAGTACTTC. Encoded protein: CASSLVLGLAGETQYF.